This T cell receptor beta chain was found in a study of OX40 agonist ivuxolimab in advanced cancers. About the study: Eligibility admitted prior anti-PD-1, anti-PD-L1 or anti-CTLA-4 therapy; roughly 40% had some. Two cutaneous melanoma patients and one hepatocellular carcinoma patient, three in all, had partial responses.

Per the germline V gene, CDR1 is SGHTA and CDR2 is FQGTGA. CDR3 length equals 15 residues. Between the trimmed V and J ends, which lost 4 bases and 0 bases, there was a span of 10 bases. The data were produced by immunoSEQ multiplex PCR, yet TCRdb's version contains in-frame clones alone and is incomplete. Of tens of thousands of clones in the sample, about 80% are singletons; the top ten hold roughly 3.9%. The chain uses TRBV7-3 and TRBJ2-1; possibly TRBD2 for D (5 bases). The TCR sequence derives from an adult with an advanced solid tumor such as melanoma, head and neck, liver or kidney cancer. This specimen consisted of CD4+ or CD8+ T cells sorted from blood, obtained in a trial of the OX40 agonist ivuxolimab. The CDR3 DNA reads TGTGCCAGCAGCTCCAAAGCGGCCTCCTACAATGAGCAGTTCTTC. It translates to CASSSKAASYNEQFF.